Listed below are T cell receptor beta chains from one sample, sequenced in a study of blood T cell repertoires in COVID-19. TCRdb's copy holds only in-frame clones and misses some; the assay was immunoSEQ multiplex PCR. The table shows about 270,000 clones, with about 89% occurring only once. The sample was PBMCs or T cells enriched from blood (not recorded which). All receptors derive from a woman between 18 and 29 years old who had recovered from COVID-19. Each CDR3 is given with its conserved first and last residue. The order of the fields is J gene, D gene, clone size, V gene, CDR3 DNA, CDR3 protein. D genes are given only for firm matches. Not every row has a clone size; where given, it reads once, few, many or a size class.

>TRBJ1-4|NA|NA|TRBV5-8
TGTGCCAGCAGCCCCTATGTCGGCGGAGTAGGTGAAAAACTGTTTTTT
CASSPYVGGVGEKLFF
>TRBJ1-3|NA|NA|TRBV7-9
TGTGCCAGCAGCACTTTGGGAAACACCATATATTTT
CASSTLGNTIYF
>TRBJ2-1|NA|NA|TRBV4-3
TGCGCCAGCAGCCAAGGGAGGCCTCTGGGCAATGAGCAGTTCTTC
CASSQGRPLGNEQFF
>TRBJ2-7|NA|NA|TRBV4-1
TGCGCCAGCAGCCAAGATCGTATGTTGCAGGGCGAGCAGTACTTC
CASSQDRMLQGEQYF
>TRBJ2-5|TRBD1|NA|TRBV10-3
TGTGCCATCAGCGACACAGGGGGGAGATTTATGGAGACCCAGTACTTC
CAISDTGGRFMETQYF
>TRBJ2-3|NA|once|TRBV27
TGTGCCAGCAGCCCCCTTAGGCGGAGCACAGATACGCAGTATTTT
CASSPLRRSTDTQYF
>TRBJ2-1|NA|NA|TRBV29-1
TGCAGCGTTGAGGGCGGATGGAGGCTACCACCCTACAATGAGCAGTTCTTC
CSVEGGWRLPPYNEQFF
>TRBJ1-2|TRBD1|NA|TRBV27
TGTGCCAGCAGTTTGGACAGGGTAGGCGGCTACACCTTC
CASSLDRVGGYTF
>TRBJ1-1|NA|NA|TRBV19
TGTGCCAGTAGTATTCAGGGGCGTGACACTGAAGCTTTCTTT
CASSIQGRDTEAFF
>TRBJ1-1|NA|NA|TRBV5-1
TGCGCCAGCAGCTTTGTGGAGGGAATGAACACTGAAGCTTTCTTT
CASSFVEGMNTEAFF
>TRBJ1-1|NA|NA|TRBV6-5
TGTGCCAGCAGGGGGACACCGAACACTGAAGCTTTCTTT
CASRGTPNTEAFF
>TRBJ2-1|NA|NA|TRBV3-1/TRBV3-2
TGTGCCAGCGAAGAAGCCGGGAGCTACAATGAGCAGTTCTTC
CASEEAGSYNEQFF
>TRBJ1-1|NA|once|TRBV4-1
TGCGCCAGCAGCCAAGAACCGGCAGGGTACACTGAAGCTTTCTTT
CASSQEPAGYTEAFF
>TRBJ1-5|TRBD1|NA|TRBV6-5
TGTGCCAGCAGTACTATCGACAGGGGGCAGCCCCAGCATTTT
CASSTIDRGQPQHF
>TRBJ2-1|TRBD2|NA|TRBV7-6
TGTGCCAGCAGCTTATATGGCCTAGCGGGGAGGAGCTCCTACAATGAGCAGTTCTTC
CASSLYGLAGRSSYNEQFF
>TRBJ1-2|TRBD1|few|TRBV3-1/TRBV3-2
TGTGCCAGCAGACAGGGACAGGGTAATGGCTACACCTTC
CASRQGQGNGYTF
>TRBJ1-2|TRBD1|NA|TRBV4-3
TGCGCCAGCAGCCAAGATCGGGACAGGGTTTGGAACGGCTACACCTTC
CASSQDRDRVWNGYTF
>TRBJ2-3|TRBD1|NA|TRBV5-6
TGTGCCAGCAGCACCCGGACAGGGGGAGATACGCAGTATTTT
CASSTRTGGDTQYF
>TRBJ1-1|NA|NA|TRBV28
TGTGCCAGCAGTGGCAGCCCCCAGGGTACTGAAGCTTTCTTT
CASSGSPQGTEAFF
>TRBJ2-3|NA|NA|TRBV6-5
TGTGCCAGCAGTTCAGGAACAGATACGCAGTATTTT
CASSSGTDTQYF
>TRBJ1-2|TRBD1|NA|TRBV28
TGTGCCAGCAGTTTTGGGACAGGCCCCTATGGCTACACCTTC
CASSFGTGPYGYTF
>TRBJ1-4|NA|NA|TRBV7-2
TGTGCCAGCAGCCATGGGGGGGCTATGGTTACTAATGAAAAACTGTTTTTT
CASSHGGAMVTNEKLFF
>TRBJ2-7|NA|NA|TRBV28
TGTGCCAGCAGTCGGACTGCTGTTTCCTACGAGCAGTACTTC
CASSRTAVSYEQYF
>TRBJ1-5|TRBD1|NA|TRBV18
TGTGCCAGCTCACAACAGGGGTGGAATCAGCCCCAGCATTTT
CASSQQGWNQPQHF
>TRBJ2-6|NA|few|TRBV6-5
TGTGCCAGCAGTACAACCCTCTCTGGGGCCAACGTCCTGACTTTC
CASSTTLSGANVLTF
>TRBJ1-1|NA|NA|TRBV5-5
TGTGCCAGCAGCGTAGACATGGGGGGGACTGAAGCTTTCTTT
CASSVDMGGTEAFF
>TRBJ2-3|TRBD2|NA|TRBV28
TGTGCCAGCAGTTTGGTTCACACTAGCGTAGCAGATACGCAGTATTTT
CASSLVHTSVADTQYF
>TRBJ2-2|TRBD2|NA|TRBV11-2
TGTGCCAGCAGCCAGAAGCGGACTAGCGGGGGGGCTAGAACCGGGGAGCTGTTTTTT
CASSQKRTSGGARTGELFF
>TRBJ2-5|NA|NA|TRBV7-2
TGTGCCAGCAGCTTAGTGGGCGGGGCGAACCAAGAGACCCAGTACTTC
CASSLVGGANQETQYF
>TRBJ2-7|NA|NA|TRBV19
TGTGCCAGTAGTATGTTGGGGCAGGGTGGTTACGAGCAGTACTTC
CASSMLGQGGYEQYF
>TRBJ1-5|TRBD1|NA|TRBV5-4
TGTGCCAGCAGCTTGGACAGGGGTCAGCCCCAGCATTTT
CASSLDRGQPQHF
>TRBJ2-3|TRBD2|NA|TRBV11-1
TGTGCCAGCAGCCTTCGGACTAGCGGTACAGATACGCAGTATTTT
CASSLRTSGTDTQYF
>TRBJ2-7|TRBD2|many|TRBV10-3
TGTGCCATCAAAACGGGAGGGCCGTCCTACGAGCAGTACTTC
CAIKTGGPSYEQYF
>TRBJ2-7|NA|NA|TRBV9
TGTGCCAGCAGCGTAGGGCAGGCCCGCTACGAGCAGTACTTC
CASSVGQARYEQYF
>TRBJ2-1|NA|NA|TRBV10-2
TGCGCCAGCAGTGGGGGACCGCCGACCGTGGGAGGTGTTGAGCAGTTCTTC
CASSGGPPTVGGVEQFF
>TRBJ1-5|NA|NA|TRBV18
TGTGCCAGCTCACCAGAGGCAGGGCGGAATCAGCCCCAGCATTTT
CASSPEAGRNQPQHF
>TRBJ1-2|TRBD1|NA|TRBV29-1
TGCAGCGTGACCGGGACAGGGGGAAACTATGGCTACACCTTC
CSVTGTGGNYGYTF
>TRBJ1-1|TRBD1|once|TRBV5-1
TGCGCCAGCAGCCCACAGACAGGGGGCACTGAAGCTTTCTTT
CASSPQTGGTEAFF
>TRBJ2-1|TRBD1|NA|TRBV7-8
TGTGCCAGCAGCTTGGGCGGGACAGGCCCCTACAATGAGCAGTTCTTC
CASSLGGTGPYNEQFF
>TRBJ1-4|NA|once|TRBV7-9
TGTGCCAGCATGTCAGGGGTGGGAAAACTGTTTTTT
CASMSGVGKLFF
>TRBJ2-3|NA|NA|TRBV5-6
TGTGCCAGCAGCCTGAAAGGGGCCCACAAGACAGATACGCAGTATTTT
CASSLKGAHKTDTQYF
>TRBJ2-6|NA|NA|TRBV7-9
TGTGCCAGCAACAACGAAGGGGTCCGCATTTTCTCCGGGGCCAACGTCCTGACTTTC
CASNNEGVRIFSGANVLTF
>TRBJ2-2|TRBD2|NA|TRBV5-8
TGTGCCAGCAGCTACGGACTAGCGGGACCACACACCGGGGAGCTGTTTTTT
CASSYGLAGPHTGELFF
>TRBJ1-4|NA|NA|TRBV3-1/TRBV3-2
TGTGCCAGCAGCCAAACGGGAATTCTGTCAACTAATGAAAAACTGTTTTTT
CASSQTGILSTNEKLFF
>TRBJ2-7|NA|once|TRBV4-3
TGCGCCAGCAGCCAAGATCGACACAGTGCCTACGAGCAGTACTTC
CASSQDRHSAYEQYF
>TRBJ1-4|NA|NA|TRBV5-3
TGTGCCAGAAGCATCCGACAGCCAACTAATGAAAAACTGTTTTTT
CARSIRQPTNEKLFF
>TRBJ1-5|NA|NA|TRBV19
TGTGCCAGTAGTATCATAGAGTATAGCAATCAGCCCCAGCATTTT
CASSIIEYSNQPQHF
>TRBJ1-2|TRBD1|NA|TRBV7-8
TGTGCCAGCAGGGGGACAGGGTGGCATGGCTACACCTTC
CASRGTGWHGYTF
>TRBJ1-1|TRBD1|NA|TRBV19
TGTGCCAGTTGGACAGGGAGCACTGAAGCTTTCTTT
CASWTGSTEAFF
>TRBJ2-3|TRBD2|NA|TRBV5-1
TGCGCCAGCAGCTCCCTTTCGGCGGGAGCAGATACGCAGTATTTT
CASSSLSAGADTQYF
>TRBJ1-3|NA|once|TRBV28
TGTGCCAGCAGCGAGGCTCTCAGCTCTGGAAACACCATATATTTT
CASSEALSSGNTIYF
>TRBJ2-1|TRBD2|NA|TRBV10-1
TGCGCCAGCAGTGGATCTAGCGGGGGGTTTTCCTACAATGAGCAGTTCTTC
CASSGSSGGFSYNEQFF
>TRBJ1-1|TRBD1|NA|TRBV9
TGTGCCAGCAGCTCCCGACAGGGCCGCACTGAAGCTTTCTTT
CASSSRQGRTEAFF
>TRBJ2-3|TRBD2|NA|TRBV7-9
TGTGCCAGCAGCCCGGGACTAGCGGGAGTAGATACGCAGTATTTT
CASSPGLAGVDTQYF
>TRBJ1-4|NA|NA|TRBV5-1
TGCGCCAGCAGCATATACGGGGAAGTTAATGAAAAACTGTTTTTT
CASSIYGEVNEKLFF
>TRBJ2-7|NA|NA|TRBV2
TGTGCCAGCAGAGCTATAGGGGGGGGCGAGCAGTACTTC
CASRAIGGGEQYF
>TRBJ2-1|NA|NA|TRBV28
TGTGCCAGCAGTTTTACCAATGGACTGACCGAGCCGTTCTTC
CASSFTNGLTEPFF
>TRBJ1-4|NA|NA|TRBV4-3
TGCGCCAGCAGCCAAGACTACACCACAGGGTATTCTGAAAAACTGTTTTTT
CASSQDYTTGYSEKLFF
>TRBJ1-3|NA|NA|TRBV5-5
TGTGCCAGCAGCATCCCAGGCTCTGGAAACACCATATATTTT
CASSIPGSGNTIYF